One and the same sample provided the 21 T cell receptor beta chains below, sequenced in a study of CD8+ T cells in alopecia areata. The sequencing template was cDNA reverse transcribed from extracted RNA. Libraries were prepared by immunoSEQ multiplex PCR; TCRdb keeps only in-frame clonotypes and omits some of them. Among approximately 130,000 clones listed, 45% to 50% were seen once. Sample: NKG2D-low CD8+ T cells sorted from blood. These receptors came from a human donor with alopecia areata.

This clone was seen only a few times. CDR3 nucleotides: TGCAGCGTTGGGGGACAGGGAAGACAGCCCCAGCATTTT. This translates into CSVGGQGRQPQHF. J is TRBJ1-5 and V is TRBV29-1; 9 bases match TRBD1. Trimming cost V 4 bases and J 7 bases; bases outside gene matches: 5. Looked up from germline, CDR1 is SQVTM and CDR2 is ANQGSEA. The CDR3 sequence is 13 residues long. The whole variable domain, remainder taken from reference TRBV29-1 and TRBJ1-5, is SAVISQKPSRDICQRGTSLTIQCQVDSQVTMMFWYRQQPGQSLTLIATANQGSEATYESGFVIDKFPISRPNLTFSTLTVSNMSPEDSSIYLCSVGGQGRQPQHFGDGTRLSIL.

The genes are TRBV27 and TRBJ2-5; no definite D call. The germline CDR1 and CDR2 sequences are MNHEY and SMNVEV (reference sequence). The ends were cut back, 2 bases at V and 1 base at J, with 8 bases in the middle. The CDR3 is 14 amino acids. The CDR3 reads CASSLGSFQETQYF. In DNA, the CDR3 is TGTGCCAGCAGTTTAGGGTCATTCCAAGAGACCCAGTACTTC.

The chain recombines TRBV29-1 with TRBJ2-2; the D gene is possibly TRBD2 (6 bases). V was clipped by 5 bases and J by 13 bases, with 17 bases between them. The germline gives CDR1 SQVTM, CDR2 ANQGSEA. The CDR3 is 12 amino acids. Here the CDR3 reads CSVFSSEARLFF. CDR3 bases: TGCAGCGTTTTCTCTAGCGAGGCGAGGCTGTTTTTT.

The chain uses TRBV29-1 and TRBJ2-3; D is possibly TRBD2 (6 bases). The CDR3 has 15 amino acids. The V end was cut by 5 bases, the J end by 4 bases, with 19 bases between. Germline CDR1 SQVTM, CDR2 ANQGSEA. The CDR3 spells CSVQGGSLRADTQYF. Written as DNA, the CDR3 is TGCAGCGTTCAAGGAGGGAGCCTCCGCGCAGATACGCAGTATTTT.

The chain recombines TRBV30 with TRBJ2-5, with D perhaps TRBD1 (6 bases). CDR1 is GTSNPN and CDR2 is SVGIG in the germline V gene (reference sequence). The CDR3 is made up of 17 amino acids. Trimming shortened V by 3 bases and J by 0 bases, and 20 bases separated the two germline ends. The DNA of the CDR3 is TGTGCCTGGAGCGATCAAACAGGGTCAATGTACCAAGAGACCCAGTACTTC. Translation: CAWSDQTGSMYQETQYF.

The table lists this clone with a few counts. The V and J genes are TRBV14 and TRBJ2-5, with unresolved D. The CDR3 extends over 12 amino acids. The germline V gene encodes CDR1 SGHDN and CDR2 FVKESK. Deletions cut 2 bases from V and 3 bases from J, with 4 bases between. The CDR3 sequence is CASSQPEETQYF. The CDR3 bases are TGTGCCAGCAGCCAACCCGAAGAGACCCAGTACTTC.

The V gene is TRBV29-1, the J gene TRBJ2-1; possible D gene TRBD2, 5 bases. Germline V gene data show CDR1 as SQVTM and CDR2 as ANQGSEA. V dropped 6 bases and J dropped 10 bases, with 10 bases sitting between them. The CDR3 is made up of 10 amino acids. DNA for the CDR3: TGCAGCGTCGGCTCGGGGGAGCAGTTCTTC. Encoded protein: CSVGSGEQFF.

This clone was detected only a few times. V is TRBV19 and J is TRBJ2-2; 7 positions match TRBD1. This CDR3 has 14 amino acids. V lost 2 bases and J lost 11; bases outside the gene matches: 8. Germline CDR1 LNHDA, CDR2 SQIVND (reference sequence). The chain's CDR3 is CASSISGQTVELFF. The CDR3 coding sequence is TGTGCCAGTAGTATATCGGGACAGACCGTAGAGCTGTTTTTT.

The chain recombines TRBV15 with TRBJ2-1; 10 positions match TRBD1. The ends lost 4 bases at V and 6 bases at J; junction bases unmatched: 3. Germline V CDR1 and CDR2: LNHNV, YYDKDF (reference sequence). CDR3 length: 14 residues. The CDR3 region has the DNA TGTGCCACCAGCATCGGGACAGGGGCCAATGAGCAGTTCTTC. Translating it yields CATSIGTGANEQFF.

The rearrangement uses TRBV30 and TRBJ2-1; D is perhaps TRBD1 (5 bases). V was cut by 5 bases and J by 6 bases, with 11 bases left in between. CDR1 and CDR2 (germline): GTSNPN, SVGIG (reference sequence). The CDR3 spans 12 residues. CDR3 nucleotide sequence: TGTGCCTGGGACAGCCTTTCCAATGAGCAGTTCTTC. This sequence encodes CAWDSLSNEQFF.

The chain recombines TRBV29-1 with TRBJ2-5; D is perhaps TRBD2 (5 bases). The J call may be wrong; the DNA end is better matched by TRBJ2-7. The CDR3 sequence is 12 residues long. CDR1 and CDR2 from the germline V gene are SQVTM and ANQGSEA. CDR3 sequence: CSVADGIYEQYF. The CDR3 region has the DNA TGCAGCGTTGCGGACGGGATCTACGAGCAGTACTTC.

The chain joins TRBV11-3 to TRBJ1-1, with D uncertain. Germline V CDR1 and CDR2: SGHNT, YENEEA. This CDR3 is 14 amino acids long. Trimming took 4 bases from V and 1 from J, leaving 10 bases between them. Written as DNA, the CDR3 is TGTGCCAGCAGCTCCAGAGAAAGGAACACTGAAGCTTTCTTT. Its translation: CASSSRERNTEAFF.

This clone was seen a few times. J is TRBJ2-1 and V is TRBV6-6, with D perhaps TRBD2 (5 bases). V lost 2 bases to trimming and J lost 6 bases, with 11 bases between them. This CDR3 has 14 residues. The germline V gene has CDR1 MNHNY and CDR2 SVGAGI (reference sequence). This CDR3 is CASSYTRVGNEQFF. In DNA, the CDR3 is TGTGCCAGCAGTTACACTAGGGTAGGCAATGAGCAGTTCTTC.

J is TRBJ2-7 and V is TRBV7-9; 8 bases line up with TRBD2. Germline V gene lookup returns CDR1 SEHNR and CDR2 FQNEAQ (reference sequence). The V gene end was trimmed by 1 base and the J gene end by 5 bases; junction bases not matched to a gene: 7. This CDR3 is built from 15 residues. CDR3 region: CASSLVVAGQDEQYF. DNA for the CDR3: TGTGCCAGCAGCTTAGTAGTAGCGGGGCAAGACGAGCAGTACTTC.

This clone was observed a handful of times. The rearrangement joins TRBV19 to TRBJ2-5; no definite D call. V shed 6 bases and J shed 2 bases, with 4 bases lying between them. From germline, CDR1 is LNHDA and CDR2 SQIVND (reference sequence). The CDR3 runs to 11 residues. CDR3 region: CASRNQETQYF. The CDR3 nucleotides read TGTGCCAGTAGAAATCAAGAGACCCAGTACTTC.

The V gene is TRBV19, the J gene TRBJ1-1, with D maybe TRBD1 (5 bases). Looked up from germline, CDR1 is LNHDA and CDR2 is SQIVND (reference sequence). The CDR3 spans 13 residues. V gave up 5 bases and J gave up 5 bases, with 12 bases separating them. The CDR3 sequence: CASSPIPGTEAFF. The CDR3 nucleotides are TGTGCCAGTAGTCCGATTCCAGGGACTGAAGCTTTCTTT.

This clone has a handful of counts. The chain joins TRBV29-1 to TRBJ2-7; D not certain. The germline V gene encodes CDR1 SQVTM and CDR2 ANQGSEA. Trimming left V 4 bases short and J 2 bases short, with 9 bases between. CDR3 length equals 12 residues. CDR3 residues: CSVGSSTYEQYF. DNA of the CDR3: TGCAGCGTTGGATCCTCAACCTACGAGCAGTACTTC.

The V and J genes are TRBV5-1 and TRBJ2-1; 7 bases fit TRBD1. V gave up 4 bases and J gave up 5 bases; unmatched junction bases: 6. CDR1 and CDR2 (germline): SGHRS, YFSETQ. The CDR3 has 14 amino acids. The CDR3 DNA follows: TGCGCCAGCAGCCCGGGGACAGTAAACAATGAGCAGTTCTTC. Its protein product is CASSPGTVNNEQFF.

This clone was recorded once. The chain recombines TRBV6-6 with TRBJ2-5, with a weak D call TRBD1 (7 bases). This CDR3 comprises 14 residues. Germline V CDR1 and CDR2: MNHNY, SVGAGI (reference sequence). The V end lost 2 bases, the J end lost 4 bases, and 11 bases lay between the germline ends. Written as DNA, the CDR3 is TGTGCCAGCAGTTACACCCAGGGGGGAGAGACCCAGTACTTC. Amino acids: CASSYTQGGETQYF.

This clone was counted a few times. The CDR3 here is CSVAGMNTGELFF. CDR3 DNA: TGCAGCGTTGCCGGAATGAACACCGGGGAGCTGTTTTTT. The chain carries TRBV29-1 and TRBJ2-2; D is unclear. There are 13 residues in the CDR3. Germline CDR1 is SQVTM and CDR2 is ANQGSEA. V was trimmed by 4 bases and J by 1 base, leaving 7 bases between them.

This clone occurred a few times. The rearrangement links TRBV19 to TRBJ2-7; the match to TRBD2 covers 9 bases. V was clipped by 3 bases and J by 3 bases; unmatched bases: 3. Germline V gene lookup returns CDR1 LNHDA and CDR2 SQIVND (reference sequence). The CDR3 sequence is 14 residues long. This CDR3 is CASSISGSYYEQYF. CDR3 coding DNA: TGTGCCAGTAGTATTAGCGGGAGTTACTACGAGCAGTACTTC.